A single sample is the source of the 29 T cell receptor beta chains below, sequenced in a study of shared clonotypes between healthy human individuals. Libraries were prepared by immunoSEQ multiplex PCR; TCRdb keeps only in-frame clonotypes and omits some of them. Of about 1 million clones listed, approximately 80% were seen once; the top ten hold approximately 0.5%. The specimen sequenced was memory CD4+ T cells from PBMCs. Subset: CD45RA-negative fraction. The receptors come from a man in his late teens or twenties in good health. Some clones in this sample may be carry-over from other donors' samples.

CDR3 coding DNA: TGTGCCTGCCGATCCCTCCACGTTCCCGTTCAGCCCCAGCATTTT. It codes for CACRSLHVPVQPQHF. The chain combines TRBV6-1 with TRBJ1-5; no firm D call. Trimming left V 11 bases short and J 6 bases short, with 23 bases between. This CDR3 spans 15 amino acids. CDR1 is MNHNS, CDR2 SASEGT, per germline.

At least ten counts were recorded for this clone. The CDR3 DNA sequence: TGTGCCAGCAGTCGGCTTACCTACAATGAGCAGTTCTTC. It yields the protein CASSRLTYNEQFF. The genes are TRBV27 and TRBJ2-1; unclear D gene. The CDR3 totals 13 residues. Germline CDR1 reads MNHEY; CDR2 reads SMNVEV (reference sequence). The germline V and J ends were trimmed by 5 bases and 2 bases, with 7 bases remaining between them.

CDR3 sequence (DNA): TGTGCCAGCAGCGTTACCGATAGCAATCAGCCCCAGCATTTT. As protein: CASSVTDSNQPQHF. J is TRBJ1-5 and V is TRBV7-9; D is undetermined. From germline, CDR1 is SEHNR and CDR2 FQNEAQ (reference sequence). V was pared by 5 bases and J by 0 bases, with 8 bases between. The CDR3 extends over 14 amino acids.

The CDR3 nucleotides are TGCGCCAGCAGCCAAAAACGAAGCTTCCCTTCCCAGCAGTACTTC. Translated: CASSQKRSFPSQQYF. This chain links TRBV4-1 with TRBJ2-7; D unclear. The V gene lost 2 bases and the J gene lost 8 bases, with 19 bases spanning the gap. Germline values: CDR1 MGHRA, CDR2 YSYEKL. The CDR3 has 15 residues.

This chain uses TRBV7-9 with TRBJ1-3; D not resolved. Trimming stripped 5 bases from V and 2 bases from J, with 10 bases between. Germline V gene lookup returns CDR1 SEHNR and CDR2 FQNEAQ (reference sequence). CDR3 length: 14 amino acids. CDR3 DNA sequence: TGTGCCAGCAGCGTAGGACGGGCTGGAAACACCATATATTTT. It codes for CASSVGRAGNTIYF.

This clone was seen more than once but under ten times. The genes are TRBV5-1 and TRBJ1-1; D perhaps matches TRBD1 (6 bases). The CDR3 runs to 13 residues. Germline CDR1 and CDR2: SGHRS and YFSETQ. V gave up 6 bases and J gave up 4 bases, with 13 bases separating them. CDR3 in amino acids: CASKNGGGTEAFF. The CDR3 nucleotides are TGCGCCAGCAAGAATGGGGGCGGCACTGAAGCTTTCTTT.

CDR3 amino acids: CASRPLTGRLGYGYTF. CDR3 bases: TGTGCCAGCAGGCCCTTGACTGGGCGGTTGGGGTATGGCTACACCTTC. The V call is TRBV28, the J call TRBJ1-2; D gene unclear. V was cut by 6 bases and J by 5 bases, with 22 bases left in between. The CDR3 has 16 amino acids. Germline values: CDR1 MDHEN, CDR2 SYDVKM.

This sequence joins TRBV28 and TRBJ2-3, with TRBD2 identical over 7 bases. With 5 bases clipped from V and 3 bases from J, the junction kept 14 bases outside the gene matches. Germline-derived CDR1 and CDR2 are MDHEN and SYDVKM. The CDR3 loop spans 17 amino acids. The CDR3 DNA is TGTGCCAGCAGTATCGGCGGGACGCGGGAGAGGACAGATACGCAGTATTTT. Translating it yields CASSIGGTRERTDTQYF. Combining the CDR3 with reference TRBV28 and TRBJ2-3 gives the whole variable domain DVKVTQSSRYLVKRTGEKVFLECVQDMDHENMFWYRQDPGLGLRLIYFSYDVKMKEKGDIPEGYSVSREKKERFSLILESASTNQTSMYLCASSIGGTRERTDTQYFGPGTRLTVL.

The gene calls are TRBV27 and TRBJ2-6; D is unresolved. The CDR3 extends over 16 amino acids. The germline V gene encodes CDR1 MNHEY and CDR2 SMNVEV (reference sequence). Trimming took 7 bases from V and 2 from J, leaving 15 bases between them. DNA of the CDR3: TGTGCCAGCAAACTGGGGATTAGGGCTGGGGCCAACGTCCTGACTTTC. This translates into CASKLGIRAGANVLTF. Based on the CDR3 plus reference TRBV27 and TRBJ2-6, the full variable domain is EAQVTQNPRYLITVTGKKLTVTCSQNMNHEYMSWYRQDPGLGLRQIYYSMNVEVTDKGDVPEGYKVSRKEKRNFPLILESPSPNQTSLYFCASKLGIRAGANVLTFGAGSRLTVL.

The chain combines TRBV29-1 with TRBJ1-4; 7 bases match TRBD1. The CDR3 extends over 12 amino acids. Per germline, CDR1 SQVTM and CDR2 ANQGSEA. V lost 7 bases and J lost 7; bases outside the gene matches: 6. CDR3 nucleotides: TGCAGCGCCTCAGGGGGGGCTGAAAAACTGTTTTTT. Its translation is CSASGGAEKLFF.

The rearrangement joins TRBV4-2 to TRBJ2-5; 8 positions match TRBD2. With 3 bases clipped from V and 5 bases from J, the junction kept 11 bases outside the gene matches. The germline V gene has CDR1 LGHNA and CDR2 YNFKEQ. The CDR3 is 16 residues long. The CDR3 is CASSHYTGGRDETQYF. The CDR3 bases are TGTGCCAGCAGCCATTACACGGGAGGGAGGGATGAGACCCAGTACTTC.

This chain links TRBV9 with TRBJ1-1, with D hard to call. The CDR3 sequence is 16 residues long. Germline CDR1 and CDR2: SGDLS and YYNGEE. The V and J ends lost 0 bases and 4 bases respectively, with 16 bases between them. The CDR3 bases are TGTGCCAGCAGCGTAGACCCGACTCGAGGAGGCACTGAAGCTTTCTTT. Translating gives CASSVDPTRGGTEAFF. The complete variable domain, with remaining parts taken from reference TRBV9 and TRBJ1-1, reads DSGVTQTPKHLITATGQRVTLRCSPRSGDLSVYWYQQSLDQGLQFLIQYYNGEERAKGNILERFSAQQFPDLHSELNLSSLELGDSALYFCASSVDPTRGGTEAFFGQGTRLTVV.

This clone was recorded once. This sequence joins TRBV7-8 and TRBJ2-1; 8 bases align to TRBD2. The ends lost 8 bases at V and 5 bases at J; junction bases unmatched: 14. Germline-derived CDR1 and CDR2 are SGHVS and FQNEAQ. There are 16 residues in the CDR3. CDR3 amino acids: CASGRPQAGVNNEQFF. The CDR3 nucleotides are TGTGCCAGCGGCCGACCCCAAGCGGGAGTTAACAATGAGCAGTTCTTC. The full variable domain, rest sourced from reference TRBV7-8 and TRBJ2-1, is GAGVSQSPRYKVAKRGQDVALRCDPISGHVSLFWYQQALGQGPEFLTYFQNEAQLDKSGLPSDRFFAERPEGSVSTLKIQRTQQEDSAVYLCASGRPQAGVNNEQFFGPGTRLTVL.

The genes are TRBV2 and TRBJ2-7; D call uncertain. Germline V CDR1 and CDR2: SNHLY, FYNNEI. CDR3 length: 14 residues. V was clipped by 6 bases and J by 3 bases, with 15 bases between them. The CDR3 loop is CASSLSQYNYEQYF. CDR3 bases: TGTGCCAGCAGCTTATCACAGTATAACTACGAGCAGTACTTC.

The chain joins TRBV5-8 to TRBJ1-2, with 7 bases lining up with TRBD1. The germline CDR1 and CDR2 sequences are SGHTS and YDEGEE. V shed 4 bases, J shed 4 bases, and the junction held 13 bases outside the gene matches. The CDR3 runs to 16 residues. The CDR3 sequence: CASSPRTGPSLYGYTF. In DNA, the CDR3 is TGTGCCAGCAGCCCCCGGACAGGACCTTCCCTCTATGGCTACACCTTC.

This chain connects TRBV7-2 to TRBJ2-1; 11 bases are shared with TRBD2. In germline, CDR1 is SGHTA, CDR2 FQGNSA. The CDR3 is made up of 15 amino acids. Losses at the gene ends were 8 bases for V and 7 bases for J; bases not matched to a gene: 10. In DNA, the CDR3 is TGTGCCAGCGGAAAAATAGCGGGAGGGAAGAATGAGCAGTTCTTC. It codes for CASGKIAGGKNEQFF.

J is TRBJ1-1 and V is TRBV28; D may be TRBD1 (5 bases). Trimming took 3 bases from V and 6 from J, leaving 11 bases between them. Germline assignment: CDR1 MDHEN and CDR2 SYDVKM. The CDR3 has 13 residues. Here the CDR3 DNA reads TGTGCCAGCAGTTTTCGAGGGACCCCTGAAGCTTTCTTT. This codes for CASSFRGTPEAFF.

This chain links TRBV5-1 with TRBJ2-1; 9 nucleotides match TRBD2. Losses at the gene ends were 6 bases for V and 3 bases for J; bases not matched to a gene: 4. There are 14 residues in the CDR3. CDR1 SGHRS and CDR2 YFSETQ come from the germline V gene. The CDR3 loop is CASTAGGNYNEQFF. DNA for the CDR3: TGCGCCAGCACGGCGGGAGGGAACTACAATGAGCAGTTCTTC.

Details on this clone: Other DNA sequences of this sample code for an identical CDR3. V gene TRBV18 combines with J gene TRBJ1-1; 8 bases are shared with TRBD1. The CDR3 has 14 amino acids. J lost 1 base, V lost 4 bases, and 2 bases had no gene match. Germline CDR1 KGHSH, CDR2 LQKENI. The CDR3 is CASSQTGGNTEAFF. The CDR3 nucleotides read TGTGCCAGCTCACAAACAGGGGGGAACACTGAAGCTTTCTTT.

The chain links TRBV9 to TRBJ2-3; D perhaps matches TRBD2 (7 bases). The CDR3 loop spans 16 amino acids. V lost 3 bases and J lost 1, with 15 bases in between. Germline V CDR1 and CDR2: SGDLS, YYNGEE. In DNA, the CDR3 is TGTGCCAGCAGCGCGAGGGGGGAGGGCCGCACAGATACGCAGTATTTT. Translating gives CASSARGEGRTDTQYF.

This clone was found once. The chain links TRBV10-3 to TRBJ1-2; TRBD1 aligns across 7 bases. The CDR3 runs to 13 residues. Germline assignment: CDR1 ENHRY and CDR2 SYGVKD. Losses at the gene ends were 5 bases for V and 8 bases for J; bases not matched to a gene: 8. The CDR3 region has the DNA TGTGCCATCAGTCAGGGGGAGGTGTTGGGCTACACCTTC. This sequence encodes CAISQGEVLGYTF.

The genes are TRBV4-3 and TRBJ2-1; 11 nucleotides match TRBD2. The J segment lost 2 bases and the V segment lost 0 bases, leaving 3 bases of the junction unmatched. The CDR3 is 17 amino acids. Germline lookup yields CDR1 LGHNA and CDR2 YSLEER. CDR3 DNA: TGCGCCAGCAGCCAAGATTCGACTAGCGGGACCTACAATGAGCAGTTCTTC. Translated: CASSQDSTSGTYNEQFF.

The rearrangement links TRBV5-1 to TRBJ2-6; the D gene is possibly TRBD1 (5 bases). Germline assignment: CDR1 SGHRS and CDR2 YFSETQ. CDR3 size: 17 residues. V was shortened by 4 bases and J by 0 bases, with 14 bases between the two germline ends. The CDR3 region is CASSAGHATSGANVLTF. The CDR3, as DNA: TGCGCCAGCAGCGCAGGGCACGCAACCTCTGGGGCCAACGTCCTGACTTTC.

This clone was counted a few times. V and J are TRBV5-1 and TRBJ1-2; D may be TRBD1 (5 bases). The CDR3 runs 14 residues. Germline loops: CDR1 SGHRS, CDR2 YFSETQ. V lost 1 base, J lost 5 bases, and 12 bases lay in between. For the CDR3, the DNA is TGCGCCAGCAGCTTGTTGACAGAGCAATATGGCTACACCTTC. Its protein is CASSLLTEQYGYTF.

This clone was counted only a few times. This chain links TRBV2 with TRBJ1-3; possible D gene TRBD1, 5 bases. The CDR3 covers 13 residues. CDR1 and CDR2 from the germline V gene are SNHLY and FYNNEI. V gave up 6 bases and J gave up 7 bases, with 13 bases separating them. The CDR3, as DNA: TGTGCCAGCAGGGGGACGGCCCGGAACACCATATATTTT. It codes for CASRGTARNTIYF.

This rearrangement joins TRBV2 to TRBJ1-1; D not certain. The germline gives CDR1 SNHLY, CDR2 FYNNEI. The CDR3 runs to 14 residues. V lost 6 bases and J lost 2, with 13 bases in between. The CDR3 nucleotides are TGTGCCAGCAGGCTCCATGACTACAACACTGAAGCTTTCTTT. Its translation is CASRLHDYNTEAFF.

The chain links TRBV25-1 to TRBJ1-1; 9 nucleotides match TRBD1. Germline CDR1 and CDR2: MGHDK and SYGVNS. The J segment lost 3 bases and the V segment lost 5 bases, leaving 7 bases of the junction unmatched. The CDR3 runs to 15 residues. The chain's CDR3 is CASSPGTGRDTEAFF. CDR3 nucleotide sequence: TGTGCCAGCAGTCCCGGGACAGGGAGGGACACTGAAGCTTTCTTT.

J is TRBJ1-5 and V is TRBV18, with unresolved D. The germline V gene encodes CDR1 KGHSH and CDR2 LQKENI. The CDR3 loop spans 17 amino acids. Trimming cost V 2 bases and J 7 bases, with 21 bases left between them. CDR3 coding DNA: TGTGCCAGCTCACCAATGAATATTGTGCAGCGCTCCCAGCCCCAGCATTTT. It encodes CASSPMNIVQRSQPQHF.

Only one count was recorded for this clone. The chain combines TRBV27 with TRBJ2-7; D may correspond to TRBD1 or TRBD2 (5 bases each). Trimming took off 7 bases at V and 3 bases at J, with 19 bases between the two ends. Germline V lookup: CDR1 MNHEY, CDR2 SMNVEV (reference sequence). The length of the CDR3 is 15 residues. CDR3 loop: CASTSSPGTYYEQYF. In DNA, the CDR3 is TGTGCCAGCACCTCCTCACCGGGGACCTACTACGAGCAGTACTTC.